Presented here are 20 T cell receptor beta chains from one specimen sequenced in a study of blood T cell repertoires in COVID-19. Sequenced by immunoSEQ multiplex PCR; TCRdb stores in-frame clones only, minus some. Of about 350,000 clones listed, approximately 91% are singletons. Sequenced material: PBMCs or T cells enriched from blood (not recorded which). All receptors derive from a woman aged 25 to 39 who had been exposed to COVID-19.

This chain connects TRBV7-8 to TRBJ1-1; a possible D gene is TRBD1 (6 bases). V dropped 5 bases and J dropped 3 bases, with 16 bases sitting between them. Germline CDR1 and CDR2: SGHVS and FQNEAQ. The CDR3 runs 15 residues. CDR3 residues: CASSLMGEGDTEAFF. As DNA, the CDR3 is TGTGCCAGCAGCCTTATGGGGGAGGGGGACACTGAAGCTTTCTTT.

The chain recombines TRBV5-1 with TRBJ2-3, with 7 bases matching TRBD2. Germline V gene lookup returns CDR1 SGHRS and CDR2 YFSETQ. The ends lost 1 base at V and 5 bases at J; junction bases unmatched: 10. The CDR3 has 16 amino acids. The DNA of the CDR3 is TGCGCCAGCAGCTTGAAACCAGCGGGATTTATAGATACGCAGTATTTT. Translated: CASSLKPAGFIDTQYF.

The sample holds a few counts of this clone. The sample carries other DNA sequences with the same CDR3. DNA of the CDR3: TGTGCCTGGAGTGTACAGGGCTACGAGCAGTACTTC. This sequence encodes CAWSVQGYEQYF. The chain combines TRBV30 with TRBJ2-7; weak D call: TRBD1 (6 bases). V lost 0 bases and J lost 3, with 6 bases in between. Germline CDR1 is GTSNPN and CDR2 is SVGIG (reference sequence). This CDR3 has 12 residues.

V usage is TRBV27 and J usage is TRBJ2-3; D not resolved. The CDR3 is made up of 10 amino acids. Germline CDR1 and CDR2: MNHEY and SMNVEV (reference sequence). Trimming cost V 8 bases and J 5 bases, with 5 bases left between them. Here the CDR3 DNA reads TGTGCCAGCGGCAGAGATACGCAGTATTTT. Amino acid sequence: CASGRDTQYF.

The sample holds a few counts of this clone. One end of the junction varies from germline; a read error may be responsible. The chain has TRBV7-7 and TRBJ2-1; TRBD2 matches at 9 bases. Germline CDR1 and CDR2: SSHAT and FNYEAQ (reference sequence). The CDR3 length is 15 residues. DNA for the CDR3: TGTGCTAGCAGCGTTAGCGGGAGTTTCTTCAATGAGCAGTTCTTC. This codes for CASSVSGSFFNEQFF. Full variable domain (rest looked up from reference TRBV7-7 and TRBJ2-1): GAGVSQSPRYKVTKRGQDVTLRCDPISSHATLYWYQQALGQGPEFLTYFNYEAQPDKSGLPSDRFSAERPEGSISTLTIQRTEQRDSAMYRCASSVSGSFFNEQFFGPGTRLTVL.

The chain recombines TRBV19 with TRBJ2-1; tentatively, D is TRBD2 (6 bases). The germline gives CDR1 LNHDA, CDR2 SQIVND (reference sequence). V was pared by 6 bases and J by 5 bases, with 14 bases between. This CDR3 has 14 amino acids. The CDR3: CASRLAIPHNEQFF. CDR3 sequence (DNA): TGTGCCAGTAGACTAGCCATTCCCCACAATGAGCAGTTCTTC.

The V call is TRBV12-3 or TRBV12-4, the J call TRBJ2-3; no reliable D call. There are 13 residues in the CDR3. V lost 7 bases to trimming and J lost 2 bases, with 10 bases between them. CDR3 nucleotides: TGTGCCAGCACGTGGCGGAACACAGATACGCAGTATTTT. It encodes CASTWRNTDTQYF.

The CDR3 bases are TGTGCCAGCAGTCAGGGACTAGCGGGAGATACGCAGTATTTT. It specifies CASSQGLAGDTQYF. The chain couples TRBV28 to TRBJ2-3; 12 bases align to TRBD2. CDR1 MDHEN and CDR2 SYDVKM come from the germline V gene. V shed 5 bases, J shed 5 bases, and the junction held 2 bases outside the gene matches. CDR3 length equals 14 residues.

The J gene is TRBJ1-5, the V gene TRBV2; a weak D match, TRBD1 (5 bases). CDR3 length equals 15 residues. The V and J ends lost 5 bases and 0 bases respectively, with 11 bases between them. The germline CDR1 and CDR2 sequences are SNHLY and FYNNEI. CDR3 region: CASSLGQDSNQPQHF. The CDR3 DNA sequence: TGTGCCAGCAGTCTTGGACAAGATAGCAATCAGCCCCAGCATTTT.

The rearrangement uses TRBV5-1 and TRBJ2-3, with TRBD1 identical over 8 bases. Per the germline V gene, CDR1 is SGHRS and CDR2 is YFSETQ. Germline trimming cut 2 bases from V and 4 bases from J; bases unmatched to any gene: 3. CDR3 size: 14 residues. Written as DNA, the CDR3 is TGCGCCAGCAGCTTTAGGACAGGGCCAGATACGCAGTATTTT. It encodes CASSFRTGPDTQYF.

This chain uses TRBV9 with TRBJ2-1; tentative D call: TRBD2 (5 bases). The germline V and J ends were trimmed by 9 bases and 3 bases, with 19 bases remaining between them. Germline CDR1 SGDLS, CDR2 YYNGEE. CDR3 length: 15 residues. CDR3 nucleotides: TGTGCCACCTCCCCCGGGGTACCGGACTACAATGAGCAGTTCTTC. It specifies CATSPGVPDYNEQFF.

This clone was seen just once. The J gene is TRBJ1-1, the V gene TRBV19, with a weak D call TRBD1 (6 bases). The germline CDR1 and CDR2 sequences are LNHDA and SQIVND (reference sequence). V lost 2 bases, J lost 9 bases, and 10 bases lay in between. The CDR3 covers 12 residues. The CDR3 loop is CASSIRGGKAFF. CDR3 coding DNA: TGTGCCAGTAGTATAAGAGGGGGAAAAGCTTTCTTT.

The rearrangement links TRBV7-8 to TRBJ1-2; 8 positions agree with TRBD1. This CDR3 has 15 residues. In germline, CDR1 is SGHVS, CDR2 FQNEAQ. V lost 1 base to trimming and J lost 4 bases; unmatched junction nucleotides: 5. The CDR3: CASSLGTGSGYGYTF. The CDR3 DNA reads TGTGCCAGCAGCTTAGGGACAGGGTCCGGCTATGGCTACACCTTC.

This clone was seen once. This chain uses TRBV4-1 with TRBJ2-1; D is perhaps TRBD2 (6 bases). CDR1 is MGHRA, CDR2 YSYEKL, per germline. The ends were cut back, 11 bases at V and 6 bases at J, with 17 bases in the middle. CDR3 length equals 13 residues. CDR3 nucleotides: TGCGCCCCCGTGCGGGGCGTGGCCAATGAGCAGTTCTTC. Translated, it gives CAPVRGVANEQFF.

The CDR3 loop reads CSASPGLGLNEQFF. The CDR3 bases are TGCAGTGCTAGTCCCGGACTAGGACTAAATGAGCAGTTCTTC. The chain has TRBV20-1 and TRBJ2-1; 7 bases are a match to TRBD2. This CDR3 is built from 14 residues. Losses at the gene ends were 3 bases for V and 7 bases for J; bases not matched to a gene: 9. The germline gives CDR1 DFQATT, CDR2 SNEGSKA (reference sequence).

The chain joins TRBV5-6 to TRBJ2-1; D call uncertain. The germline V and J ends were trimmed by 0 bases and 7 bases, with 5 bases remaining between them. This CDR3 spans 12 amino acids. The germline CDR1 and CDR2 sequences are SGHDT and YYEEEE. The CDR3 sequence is CASSLGANEQFF. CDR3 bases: TGTGCCAGCAGCTTGGGGGCGAATGAGCAGTTCTTC.

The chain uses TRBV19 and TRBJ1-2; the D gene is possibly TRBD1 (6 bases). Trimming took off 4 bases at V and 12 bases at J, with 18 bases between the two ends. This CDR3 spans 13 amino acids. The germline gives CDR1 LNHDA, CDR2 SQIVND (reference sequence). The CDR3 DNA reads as TGTGCCAGTAGTAAGAGGCGACAGGCGAGTGACACCTTC. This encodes CASSKRRQASDTF.

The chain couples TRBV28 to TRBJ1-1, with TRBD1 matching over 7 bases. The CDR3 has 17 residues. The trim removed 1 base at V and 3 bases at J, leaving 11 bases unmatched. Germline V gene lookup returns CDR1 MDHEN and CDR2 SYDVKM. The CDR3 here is CASSLLAFRGQDTEAFF. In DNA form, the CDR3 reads TGTGCCAGCAGTTTATTAGCTTTTAGGGGGCAAGACACTGAAGCTTTCTTT.

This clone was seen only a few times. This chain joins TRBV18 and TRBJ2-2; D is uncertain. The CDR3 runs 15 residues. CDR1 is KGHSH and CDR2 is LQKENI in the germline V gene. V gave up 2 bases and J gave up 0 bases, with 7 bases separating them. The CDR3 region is CASSPVQTNTGELFF. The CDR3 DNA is TGTGCCAGCTCACCAGTACAGACGAACACCGGGGAGCTGTTTTTT.

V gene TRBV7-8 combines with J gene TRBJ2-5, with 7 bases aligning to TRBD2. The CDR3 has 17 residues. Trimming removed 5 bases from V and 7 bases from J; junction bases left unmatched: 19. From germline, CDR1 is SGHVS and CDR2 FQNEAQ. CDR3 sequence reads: CASSRGASGTREGTQYF. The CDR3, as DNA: TGTGCCAGCAGCCGCGGGGCTTCCGGGACCAGGGAGGGGACCCAGTACTTC. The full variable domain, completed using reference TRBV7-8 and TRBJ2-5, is GAGVSQSPRYKVAKRGQDVALRCDPISGHVSLFWYQQALGQGPEFLTYFQNEAQLDKSGLPSDRFFAERPEGSVSTLKIQRTQQEDSAVYLCASSRGASGTREGTQYFGPGTRLLVL.